The 11 T cell receptor beta chains below all came from one sample that was sequenced in a study of human T cells and chemical hapten exposure. Each CDR3 protein is one row after TCRdb ran MiXCR on the RACE reads. The data contain roughly 250,000 distinct CDR3 sequences, about 8.6% of them singletons. Time point: pre-sensitization, week 0. Described treatment: therapeutic diphenylcyclopropenone sensitization with weekly scalp DPC. The sample consisted of whole blood, taken in connection with sensitization to the hapten diphenylcyclopropenone (DPC). All receptors come from a woman between 40 and 55 years old with alopecia areata. Some clones in this sample may be carry-over from other donors' samples.

The chain recombines TRBV27 with TRBJ1-2, with D perhaps matching TRBD1 (6 bases). Looked up from germline, CDR1 is MNHEY and CDR2 is SMNVEV (reference sequence). The CDR3 totals 15 residues. The V end lost 8 bases, the J end lost 0 bases, and 16 bases lay between the germline ends. The CDR3 reads CASLGYQGSNYGYTF. CDR3 bases: TGTGCCAGCCTTGGATACCAGGGGTCTAACTATGGCTACACCTTC.

The V call is TRBV5-1, the J call TRBJ2-3; 9 bases match TRBD1. The germline gives CDR1 SGHRS, CDR2 YFSETQ. With 4 bases clipped from V and 2 bases from J, the junction kept 8 bases outside the gene matches. This CDR3 is 16 amino acids long. The CDR3 nucleotides are TGCGCCAGCAGCCCTGGACAGGGGAAATTCACAGATACGCAGTATTTT. This codes for CASSPGQGKFTDTQYF.

The genes are TRBV7-2 and TRBJ1-3, with 7 positions matching TRBD1. CDR1 SGHTA and CDR2 FQGNSA come from the germline V gene. V lost 6 bases and J lost 4; bases outside the gene matches: 6. The CDR3 loop spans 14 amino acids. The CDR3, as DNA: TGTGCCAGCAGGGTACAGGGGTCCGGAAACACCATATATTTT. Protein product: CASRVQGSGNTIYF.

V gene TRBV12-3 or TRBV12-4 combines with J gene TRBJ1-2, with 10 nucleotides matching TRBD1. J gave up 4 bases and V 6 bases, and 5 bases lay outside the gene matches. CDR3 size: 14 residues. The CDR3 sequence is CASSGTGEGYGYTF. The CDR3 DNA is TGTGCCAGCAGCGGGACAGGGGAGGGCTATGGCTACACCTTC.

This clonotype has ten or more counts. The chain combines TRBV7-9 with TRBJ2-7, with a possible D match to TRBD1 (5 bases). The germline CDR1 and CDR2 sequences are SEHNR and FQNEAQ (reference sequence). This CDR3 is 14 amino acids long. Trimming cost V 5 bases and J 1 base, with 12 bases left between them. The CDR3 DNA reads as TGTGCCAGCAGCCCAACAGGCACTTCCTACGAGCAGTACTTC. Its translation is CASSPTGTSYEQYF.

The rearrangement links TRBV5-4 to TRBJ1-2; D uncertain. Germline V CDR1 and CDR2: SGHNT, YYREEE (reference sequence). Between the trimmed V and J ends, which lost 3 bases and 4 bases, there was a span of 13 bases. The CDR3 totals 14 residues. The CDR3 DNA sequence: TGTGCCAGCAGCTCCCCCGGGAGTGGCTATGGCTACACCTTC. Translated: CASSSPGSGYGYTF.

This clonotype was found a few times. V usage is TRBV14 and J usage is TRBJ2-7, with a weak D call TRBD2 (5 bases). The germline CDR1 and CDR2 sequences are SGHDN and FVKESK. The CDR3 length is 14 residues. The V end lost 4 bases, the J end lost 3 bases, and 13 bases lay between the germline ends. DNA of the CDR3: TGTGCCAGCAGCCGTCTAGGACGGGGCTACGAGCAGTACTTC. Protein sequence: CASSRLGRGYEQYF. Full variable domain (remainder filled in from reference TRBV14 and TRBJ2-7): EAGVTQFPSHSVIEKGQTVTLRCDPISGHDNLYWYRRVMGKEIKFLLHFVKESKQDESGMPNNRFLAERTGGTYSTLKVQPAELEDSGVYFCASSRLGRGYEQYFGPGTRLTVT.

In its sample, this clonotype was seen a few times. The chain carries TRBV10-3 and TRBJ1-6; D may be TRBD1 (6 bases). V lost 3 bases and J lost 10, with 16 bases in between. The CDR3 loop spans 15 amino acids. Germline loops: CDR1 ENHRY, CDR2 SYGVKD. As DNA, the CDR3 is TGTGCCATCAGTGAAACGGGGGCCCCCAGGTCACCCCTCCACTTT. Amino acid sequence: CAISETGAPRSPLHF.

This clonotype has just a few counts. The chain couples TRBV7-2 to TRBJ1-5; D is unresolved. V shed 1 base and J shed 0 bases, with 13 bases lying between them. This CDR3 has 17 residues. CDR1 SGHTA and CDR2 FQGNSA come from the germline V gene. CDR3 protein: CASSLGGGYYSNQPQHF. DNA of the CDR3: TGTGCCAGCAGCTTAGGAGGCGGATATTATAGCAATCAGCCCCAGCATTTT.

The chain combines TRBV7-2 with TRBJ2-1; TRBD2 matches 13 bases. The germline gives CDR1 SGHTA, CDR2 FQGNSA. This CDR3 is 17 amino acids long. The ends lost 3 bases at V and 7 bases at J; junction bases unmatched: 9. As DNA, the CDR3 is TGTGCCAGCAGCTTTCTCCGACTAGCGGGAGGTGGGAATGAGCAGTTCTTC. This gives the protein CASSFLRLAGGGNEQFF.

This clonotype was counted ten times or more. The rearrangement links TRBV7-9 to TRBJ2-7; TRBD1 agrees at 8 bases. The CDR3 loop spans 14 amino acids. V lost 4 bases and J lost 0; bases outside the gene matches: 2. Germline CDR1 reads SEHNR; CDR2 reads FQNEAQ (reference sequence). CDR3 nucleotides: TGTGCCAGCAGCTCGGACAGGGCCTCCTACGAGCAGTACTTC. This encodes CASSSDRASYEQYF.